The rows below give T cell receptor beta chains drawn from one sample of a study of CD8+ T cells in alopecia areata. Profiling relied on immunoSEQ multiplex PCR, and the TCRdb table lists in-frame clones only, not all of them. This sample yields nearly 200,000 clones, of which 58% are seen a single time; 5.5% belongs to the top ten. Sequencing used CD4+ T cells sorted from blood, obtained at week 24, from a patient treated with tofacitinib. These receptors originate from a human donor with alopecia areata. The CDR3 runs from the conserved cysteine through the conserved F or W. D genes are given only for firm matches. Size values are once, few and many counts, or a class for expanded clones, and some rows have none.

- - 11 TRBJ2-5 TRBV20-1 TGCAGTGCTAGCGGGAAGGAGACCCAGTACTTC CSASGKETQYF
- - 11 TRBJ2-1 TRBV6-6 TGTGCCACACGGTGGGAATCTGAGCAGTTCTTC CATRWESEQFF
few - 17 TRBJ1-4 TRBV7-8 TGTGCCAGCAGCCGCTCCTCGTACCTCGCAACTAATGAAAAACTGTTTTTT CASSRSSYLATNEKLFF
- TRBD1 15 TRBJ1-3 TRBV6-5 TGTGCCAGCAGTAGGTCACAGGGGCGCGGAAACACCATATATTTT CASSRSQGRGNTIYF
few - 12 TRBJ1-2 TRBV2 TGTGCCAGCAGCGCCAGAACCTATGGCTACACCTTC CASSARTYGYTF
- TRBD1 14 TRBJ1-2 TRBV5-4 TGTGCCAGCAGCCTATGGACAGGGGACTATGGCTACACCTTC CASSLWTGDYGYTF
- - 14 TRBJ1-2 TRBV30 TGTGCCTGGAGCGTTCTCAGGGGACCCTATGGCTACACCTTC CAWSVLRGPYGYTF
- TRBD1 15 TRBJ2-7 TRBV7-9 TGTGCCAGCAGCTACAACGACAGGGGCGTCTACGAGCAGTACTTC CASSYNDRGVYEQYF
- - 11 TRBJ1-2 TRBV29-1 TGCAGCGTTGAGATAGAGCAGGGGTCGACCTTC CSVEIEQGSTF
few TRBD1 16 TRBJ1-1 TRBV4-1 TGCGCCAGCAGCCAAGGGACAGGTTGGATGAACACTGAAGCTTTCTTT CASSQGTGWMNTEAFF
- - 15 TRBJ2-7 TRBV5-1 TGCGCCAGCAGCTTGAGTGTACAGAACCCCTACGAGCAGTACTTC CASSLSVQNPYEQYF